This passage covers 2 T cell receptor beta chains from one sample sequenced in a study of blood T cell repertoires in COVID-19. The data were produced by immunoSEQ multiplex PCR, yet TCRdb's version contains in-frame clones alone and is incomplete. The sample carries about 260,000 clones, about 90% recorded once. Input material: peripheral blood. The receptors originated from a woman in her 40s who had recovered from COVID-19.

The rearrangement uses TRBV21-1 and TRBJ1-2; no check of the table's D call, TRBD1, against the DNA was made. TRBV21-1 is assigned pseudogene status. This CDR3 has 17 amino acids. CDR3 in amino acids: CASSKGKGAKVGYGYTF. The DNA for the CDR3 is TGTGCCAGCAGCAAAGGTAAGGGGGCCAAGGTGGGCTATGGCTACACCTTC.

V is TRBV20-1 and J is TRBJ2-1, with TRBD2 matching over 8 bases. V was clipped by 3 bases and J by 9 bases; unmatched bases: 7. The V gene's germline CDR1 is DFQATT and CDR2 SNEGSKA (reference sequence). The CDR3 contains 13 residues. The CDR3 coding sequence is TGCAGTGCTAGTTCCAGCGGGGGATCTGAGCAGTTCTTC. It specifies CSASSSGGSEQFF.